The present T cell receptor (beta chain) was sequenced within a study of blood T cells in healthy people across ages (dated by TCRdb to the mid-2010s). Describing the broader study: In model experiments, roughly one uniquely barcoded TCR beta cDNA molecule per two T cells was captured by template switching. Age-related changes in TCR beta repertoire diversity were measured in the study by deep sequencing normalized with unique cDNA molecular identifiers. Donors were grouped into four age groups: young (average roughly 17 years), middle-aged (around 39), aged (about 60) and long-lived (roughly 80). To avoid experimental bias, donors of different ages were randomly spread across the sequencing lanes. For two donors (one aged 18 to 30 and one aged 80 or older), the study analyzed two additional independent replicas of 1 million unique cDNA reads from the same blood draw. What the work shows at the level of the full study, not this receptor alone: As age increased, observed TCR beta diversity per million T cells dropped in a roughly linear way, and a significant reduction was already evident by age around 41. Because donor CMV infection status was unknown, age-related changes in expanded clonotypes were potentially confounded. A strong correlation was found between observed TCR beta diversity and the percentage of naive T cells measured by flow cytometry. Estimates of total diversity based on one million sequenced T cells were considered lower bounds and underestimates. Conclusive comparison of naive and antigen-experienced compartments was prevented by the profiling of bulk unsorted PBMCs. Compared with the aged group, the long-lived group had more naive CD4+ T cells, fewer expanded clones and increased TCR diversity, suggesting age selection.

The library came from 5' RACE. The listed sequencing device is Illumina HiSeq 2500. The second PCR ran for roughly 6 to 11 cycles and used a J-beta primer mix along with a sample-barcoded 5' primer. Each TCR beta cDNA molecule received a unique molecular identifier from a template-switch 5' adaptor carrying 12 random nucleotides. Each sample yielded at least 2.5 million CDR3-containing paired-end reads. The Mint cDNA synthesis kit, primed by a TRBC-specific oligonucleotide, was used to synthesize first-strand cDNA from all RNA. All cDNA was treated with uracil-DNA glycosylase and then went through a first 18-cycle PCR with the universal primers M1SS and BC2_uni_R. Concerning the study's data processing: Each sample was normalized by randomly selecting 1 million high-quality reads, each carrying a distinct molecular identifier. Instead of being binned into consensus sequences, reads that shared molecular identifiers were thrown out. CDR3 identification, clonotype clustering and error correction used MiTCR with a Q25 quality threshold and the strictest error-elimination algorithm. A nonparametric unseen species model with Euler transformation was used to estimate a lower bound on total TCR beta diversity. Clones were called with MiXCR by TCRdb after fastp trimmed the public reads at Q25, and only in-frame beta chains were retained. Each CDR3 protein gets just one entry, which takes the most common genes and DNA from the rows behind it. TCRdb's processing, not the authors' own work, is the source of the V and J calls. The sample table contains 1.5 million to 2 million distinct CDR3 sequences; only one count was recorded for about 31% of them. The top ten hold about 11% of the sample.

In its sample, this clonotype was seen a few times. The target of this receptor is not known. Within one base of it there is no much larger clone, and no base qualities were kept. The 39 donors, aged roughly 6 to 90 years, were systemically healthy Caucasian individuals from Russia. Roughly 9.5 milliliters of peripheral blood were drawn from each donor into EDTA-treated Vacutainer tubes. Ficoll-Paque density-gradient centrifugation was used to isolate PBMCs, with at least 6.5 million per sample. Total RNA was extracted from PBMCs with Trizol reagent, with at least 5 micrograms obtained per sample. The percentages of naive CD45RAhigh/CD27high T cells were determined by flow cytometry on a PBMC aliquot from every donor. V is shortened by 4 bases, J by 6 bases, and the region joining them spans 8 bases. Taken from the germline V gene, the CDR1 and CDR2 loops are MDHEN and SYDVKM. The CDR3, from cysteine to phenylalanine, totals 12 residues. Solely the CDR3 DNA is kept, with 36 bases framed from the first base.

Sequenced: blood. The chain was built from TRBV28 and TRBJ2-3; no D gene can be assigned with confidence. The TCR sequence derives from a woman aged 25 to 39 in good health. At the DNA level, the sequence is TGTGCCAGCAGTTCCGTGGTGGATACGCAGTATTTT. It translates to CASSSVVDTQYF.